Listed below are T cell receptor beta chains from one sample, sequenced in a study of T cell changes during pregnancy in multiple sclerosis. Generated by immunoSEQ multiplex PCR, the TCRdb table keeps only in-frame clones and is missing some. Of under 75,000 clones detected, roughly 92% appear once; the ten largest clones hold approximately 3.4%. The material sequenced was CD8+ T cells from peripheral blood mononuclear cells, taken in the second trimester of pregnancy. The receptors were sampled from a female donor with multiple sclerosis, enrolled in a pregnancy study. CDR3s include the opening cysteine and the closing phenylalanine or tryptophan. D genes are given only for firm matches. Clone size appears in some rows only: once, few, many, or a class for an expanded clone.

>TRBJ2-1|.|TRBD2|TRBV5-8
TGTGCCAGCAGCTTGGTGACTAGCGGGAACAATGAGCAGTTCTTC
CASSLVTSGNNEQFF
>TRBJ2-2|.|.|TRBV27
TGTGCCAGCAGTTTCCGTGAGGCGAACACCGGGGAGCTGTTTTTT
CASSFREANTGELFF
>TRBJ2-1|.|TRBD1|TRBV4-1
TGCGCCAGCAGCCATCCGGGACAGGGCCTCAATGAGCAGTTCTTC
CASSHPGQGLNEQFF
>TRBJ2-7|.|TRBD1|TRBV6-1
TGTGCCAGCAGTGAACCCTTTGAAATGGACAGGGATCAGTACGAGCAGTACTTC
CASSEPFEMDRDQYEQYF
>TRBJ2-1|.|TRBD2|TRBV7-9
TGTGCCAGCAGCCCCCCGCCGGGACTAGCGGGAGCGGAGGGGAATGAGCAGTTCTTC
CASSPPPGLAGAEGNEQFF
>TRBJ2-2|.|TRBD1|TRBV29-1
TGCAGCGTTGGGGGACAGGTGAACACCGGGGAGCTGTTTTTT
CSVGGQVNTGELFF
>TRBJ1-2|once|.|TRBV29-1
TGCAGCGTTGGCAGGTATAACTATGGCTACACCTTC
CSVGRYNYGYTF
>TRBJ2-5|.|.|TRBV9
TGTGCCAGCAGCGCATGGGTGCCGGGAGCGTATAGTTGGCAGACCCAGTACTTC
CASSAWVPGAYSWQTQYF
>TRBJ2-5|once|.|TRBV7-9
TGTGCCAGCAGCTTAGGGTTTAACAACCAAGAGACCCAGTACTTC
CASSLGFNNQETQYF
>TRBJ2-1|.|.|TRBV9
TGTGCCAGCAGCGAGGGGACTAACAGGGATGAGCAGTTCTTC
CASSEGTNRDEQFF
>TRBJ2-1|.|.|TRBV4-2
TGTGCCAGCAGTAAGGGAGCCAATGAGCAGTTCTTC
CASSKGANEQFF
>TRBJ1-2|.|TRBD1|TRBV29-1
TGCAGCGTTGAGGTGGACAGGGGGGGCTATGGCTACACCTTC
CSVEVDRGGYGYTF
>TRBJ2-3|.|.|TRBV4-1
TGCGCCAGCAGCCAAGATTCCGCTTCTCGGGATACGCAGTATTTT
CASSQDSASRDTQYF
>TRBJ2-7|.|TRBD2|TRBV27
TGTGCCAGCAGTTTATCCCCTAGCGGGATTTATCACGAGCAGTACTTC
CASSLSPSGIYHEQYF
>TRBJ2-1|.|TRBD1|TRBV19
TGTGCCAGTAGTATGAGCGGACAGGGGCTCTACAATGAGCAGTTCTTC
CASSMSGQGLYNEQFF
>TRBJ1-5|once|TRBD1|TRBV4-1
TGCGCCAGCAGCCAAGAAGGGTTTGGGACAGGGGGCGACGTTAGCAATCAGCCCCAGCATTTT
CASSQEGFGTGGDVSNQPQHF
>TRBJ2-1|.|TRBD2|TRBV7-8
TGTGCCAGCAGCGCCGGGACTAGCGGGAGGGTAGAAGAGCAGTTCTTC
CASSAGTSGRVEEQFF
>TRBJ2-7|once|.|TRBV5-1
TGCGCCAGCAGCCTACCAGGGGCGGTATGGGACGAGCAGTACTTC
CASSLPGAVWDEQYF
>TRBJ2-5|.|.|TRBV5-1
TGCGCCAGCAGCAAGCGCGGGACAGAAGAGACCCAGTACTTC
CASSKRGTEETQYF
>TRBJ2-7|.|.|TRBV10-3
TGTGCCATCGGGCCTAGCGACACCTACGAGCAGTACTTC
CAIGPSDTYEQYF
>TRBJ2-3|.|.|TRBV4-1
TGCGCCAGCAGCCAAGTCGGGAATCCCTCGCAGTATTTT
CASSQVGNPSQYF
>TRBJ2-1|.|.|TRBV19
TGTGCCAGTACTCCTGGGGACTCGTACAATGAGCAGTTCTTC
CASTPGDSYNEQFF
>TRBJ2-7|once|TRBD2|TRBV6-1
TGTGCCAGCCGGGGGGGCGAGGGCTACGAGCAGTACTTC
CASRGGEGYEQYF
>TRBJ2-7|.|TRBD1|TRBV5-4
TGTGCCAGCAGCAACCGGGACAGCTCCTACGAGCAGTACTTC
CASSNRDSSYEQYF
>TRBJ2-7|.|.|TRBV5-4
TGTGCCAGCAGCCCTGTCTTGGGGGGAGCCACCGAGCAGTACTTC
CASSPVLGGATEQYF
>TRBJ2-3|.|.|TRBV28
TGTGCCAGCTGGCCGTCTAGCACAGATACGCAGTATTTT
CASWPSSTDTQYF
>TRBJ2-7|.|TRBD2|TRBV4-3
TGCGCCAGCAGCCAAGATACTAGCGGGAGGGCCTCCTACGAGCAGTACTTC
CASSQDTSGRASYEQYF
>TRBJ2-1|.|.|TRBV7-9
TGTGCCAGCAGCTTAGCGGGAGGTATGGATGAGCAGTTCTTC
CASSLAGGMDEQFF
>TRBJ1-1|few|.|TRBV4-3
TGCGCCAGCAGCCAAGATAGGGGGAACACTGAAGCTTTCTTT
CASSQDRGNTEAFF
>TRBJ1-2|.|.|TRBV27
TGTGCCAGCAGTCCACTCGGTCCTAACTATGGCTACACCTTC
CASSPLGPNYGYTF
>TRBJ2-7|.|TRBD2|TRBV7-9
TGTGCCAGCAGCTCGGGACTAGCGCTCTACGAGCAGTACTTC
CASSSGLALYEQYF
>TRBJ2-1|.|.|TRBV5-8
TGTGCCAGCAGCTTGGCTGGTCTGGGAGGAGATGAGCAGTTCTTC
CASSLAGLGGDEQFF
>TRBJ2-7|.|.|TRBV5-5
TGTGCCAGCAGCTTTGGCGGGGAGCAGTACTTC
CASSFGGEQYF
>TRBJ1-1|.|.|TRBV7-2
TGTGCCAGCAGCAGCCGCAGGGTGGTGGAGAACACTGAAGCTTTCTTT
CASSSRRVVENTEAFF